Presented here are 7 T cell receptor beta chains from one specimen sequenced in a study of beta chain features in type 1 diabetes. Study conclusions and caveats: Patients with Type 1 diabetes showed moderately but significantly shorter TCRB CDR3s in all four CD4+ subsets.

These receptors lack a known antigen. Investigators reverse transcribed all isolated RNA, so they sequenced expressed TCRB transcripts. Assay: immunoSEQ multiplex PCR; the TCRdb copy retains only in-frame clones and omits some. The top ten hold about 0.65% of the sample, which has 160,000 or so clones, approximately 8.8% seen once. The sequenced sample consisted of central memory CD4+ T cells from blood. These receptors were taken from a woman younger than 45 with type 1 diabetes.

The chain uses TRBV11-2 and TRBJ2-4; tentative D call: TRBD1 (6 bases). This CDR3 contains 13 residues. Trimming took 2 bases from V and 6 from J, leaving 8 bases between them. Germline V CDR1 and CDR2: SGHAT, FQNNGV. CDR3 region: CASSLSQGNIQYF. The CDR3 nucleotides are TGTGCCAGCAGCTTATCACAGGGAAACATTCAGTACTTC. The variable domain in full, with the rest retrieved from reference TRBV11-2 and TRBJ2-4, is EAGVAQSPRYKIIEKRQSVAFWCNPISGHATLYWYQQILGQGPKLLIQFQNNGVVDDSQLPKDRFSAERLKGVDSTLKIQPAKLEDSAVYLCASSLSQGNIQYFGAGTRLSVL.

The CDR3 region is CAIQQGPTDTQYF. As DNA, the CDR3 is TGTGCCATCCAGCAGGGCCCCACAGATACGCAGTATTTT. This chain joins TRBV10-3 and TRBJ2-3, with D perhaps TRBD1 (5 bases). Trimming took off 8 bases at V and 2 bases at J, with 11 bases between the two ends. This CDR3 has 13 amino acids. CDR1 and CDR2 from the germline V gene are ENHRY and SYGVKD.

This clone showed up just a few times. This sequence joins TRBV5-4 and TRBJ2-1, with TRBD2 matching 10 bases. Looked up from germline, CDR1 is SGHNT and CDR2 is YYREEE (reference sequence). The CDR3 runs to 16 residues. V dropped 4 bases and J dropped 9; count of bases not matched to a gene: 13. CDR3: CASSVPGTSATGEQFF. The CDR3, as DNA: TGTGCCAGCAGCGTCCCAGGGACTAGCGCCACGGGTGAGCAGTTCTTC.

This rearrangement joins TRBV5-1 to TRBJ2-3; TRBD1 matches at 8 bases. The germline gives CDR1 SGHRS, CDR2 YFSETQ. V lost 4 bases and J lost 0; bases outside the gene matches: 1. There are 14 residues in the CDR3. CDR3 sequence reads: CASSRTGSTDTQYF. Written as DNA, the CDR3 is TGCGCCAGCAGCAGGACAGGGAGCACAGATACGCAGTATTTT. The full variable domain, completed using reference TRBV5-1 and TRBJ2-3, is KAGVTQTPRYLIKTRGQQVTLSCSPISGHRSVSWYQQTPGQGLQFLFEYFSETQRNKGNFPGRFSGRQFSNSRSEMNVSTLELGDSALYLCASSRTGSTDTQYFGPGTRLTVL.

This clone was counted a few times. V gene TRBV5-6 combines with J gene TRBJ2-1; 8 bases map to TRBD1. In germline, CDR1 is SGHDT, CDR2 YYEEEE. The CDR3 is 17 amino acids. V was clipped by 3 bases and J by 0 bases; unmatched bases: 8. The CDR3 sequence: CASSSPGTGFSYNEQFF. In DNA form, the CDR3 reads TGTGCCAGCAGCTCCCCCGGGACAGGTTTCTCCTACAATGAGCAGTTCTTC.

This clone was counted only a few times. V is TRBV7-9 and J is TRBJ2-1, with 8 bases lining up with TRBD1. Looked up from germline, CDR1 is SEHNR and CDR2 is FQNEAQ (reference sequence). V lost 5 bases to trimming and J lost 4 bases; unmatched junction nucleotides: 1. The CDR3 has 13 residues. For the CDR3, the DNA is TGTGCCAGCAGCACAGGGGGATACAATGAGCAGTTCTTC. Residues: CASSTGGYNEQFF.

This clone has just a few counts. This sequence joins TRBV2 and TRBJ2-1, with D maybe TRBD2 (5 bases). Trimming stripped 4 bases from V and 5 bases from J, with 12 bases between. The CDR3 covers 14 residues. From germline, CDR1 is SNHLY and CDR2 FYNNEI. The CDR3 nucleotides are TGTGCCAGCAGTGCCTCAGCGGAGGACAATGAGCAGTTCTTC. Its translation: CASSASAEDNEQFF.